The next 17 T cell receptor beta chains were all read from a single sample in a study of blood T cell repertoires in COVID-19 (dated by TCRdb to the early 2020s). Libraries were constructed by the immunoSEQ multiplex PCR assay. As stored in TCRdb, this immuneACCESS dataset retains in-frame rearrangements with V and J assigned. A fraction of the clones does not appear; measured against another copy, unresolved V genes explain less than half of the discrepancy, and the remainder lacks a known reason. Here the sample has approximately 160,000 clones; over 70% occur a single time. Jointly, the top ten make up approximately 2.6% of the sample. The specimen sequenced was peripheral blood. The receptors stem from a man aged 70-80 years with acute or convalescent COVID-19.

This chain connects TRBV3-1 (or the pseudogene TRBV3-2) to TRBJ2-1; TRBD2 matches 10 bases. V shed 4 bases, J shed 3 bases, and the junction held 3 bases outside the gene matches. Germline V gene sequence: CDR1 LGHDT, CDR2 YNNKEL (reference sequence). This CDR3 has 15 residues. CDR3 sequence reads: CASSPSGGGYNEQFF. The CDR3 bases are TGTGCCAGCAGCCCGAGCGGGGGGGGCTACAATGAGCAGTTCTTC.

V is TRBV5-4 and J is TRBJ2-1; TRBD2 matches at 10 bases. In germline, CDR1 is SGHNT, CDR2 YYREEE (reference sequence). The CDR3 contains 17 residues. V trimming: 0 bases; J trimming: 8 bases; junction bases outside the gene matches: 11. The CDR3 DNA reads TGTGCCAGCAGCTTGGGGAGCGGGAGGGGATCGAACCATGAGCAGTTCTTC. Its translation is CASSLGSGRGSNHEQFF.

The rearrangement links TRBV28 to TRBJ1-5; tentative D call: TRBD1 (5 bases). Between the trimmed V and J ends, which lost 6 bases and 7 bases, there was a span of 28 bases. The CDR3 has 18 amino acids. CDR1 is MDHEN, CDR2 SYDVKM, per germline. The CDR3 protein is CASSPSGKGRRVGQPQHF. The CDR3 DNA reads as TGTGCCAGCAGCCCCTCTGGGAAGGGGCGAAGGGTAGGGCAGCCCCAGCATTTT.

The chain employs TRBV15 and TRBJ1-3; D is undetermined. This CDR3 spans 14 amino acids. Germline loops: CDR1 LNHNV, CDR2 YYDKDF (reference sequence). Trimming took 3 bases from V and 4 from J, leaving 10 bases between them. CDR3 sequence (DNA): TGTGCCACCAGCAGCCCGCGGGAGGGAAACACCATATATTTT. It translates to CATSSPREGNTIYF.

Here the CDR3 DNA reads TGCGCCAGCAGCCAGGCTAGCGGGGGGGCCCCAGATACGCAGTATTTT. Residues: CASSQASGGAPDTQYF. This rearrangement joins TRBV4-1 to TRBJ2-3; 12 positions match TRBD2. V shed 3 bases, J shed 4 bases, and the junction held 5 bases outside the gene matches. CDR1 is MGHRA, CDR2 YSYEKL, per germline. CDR3 size: 16 residues.

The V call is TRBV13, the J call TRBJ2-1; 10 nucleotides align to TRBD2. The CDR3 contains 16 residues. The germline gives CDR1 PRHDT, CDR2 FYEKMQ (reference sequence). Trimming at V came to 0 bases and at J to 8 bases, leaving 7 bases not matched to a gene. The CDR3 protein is CASSLGNSGRWDEQFF. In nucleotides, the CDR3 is TGTGCCAGCAGCTTAGGCAATAGCGGGAGGTGGGATGAGCAGTTCTTC.

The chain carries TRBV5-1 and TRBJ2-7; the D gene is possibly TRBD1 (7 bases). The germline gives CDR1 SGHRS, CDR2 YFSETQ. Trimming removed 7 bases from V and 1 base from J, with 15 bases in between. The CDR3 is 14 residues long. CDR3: CASSGQGGSYEQYF. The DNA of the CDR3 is TGCGCCAGCTCGGGGCAGGGGGGATCCTACGAGCAGTACTTC.

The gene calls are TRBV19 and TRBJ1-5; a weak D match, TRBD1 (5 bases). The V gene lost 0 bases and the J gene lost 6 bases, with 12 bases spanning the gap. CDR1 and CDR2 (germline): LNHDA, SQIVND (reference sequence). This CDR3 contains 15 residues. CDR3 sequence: CASSIEGLRSQPQHF. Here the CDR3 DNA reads TGTGCCAGTAGTATAGAGGGGCTAAGGAGTCAGCCCCAGCATTTT.

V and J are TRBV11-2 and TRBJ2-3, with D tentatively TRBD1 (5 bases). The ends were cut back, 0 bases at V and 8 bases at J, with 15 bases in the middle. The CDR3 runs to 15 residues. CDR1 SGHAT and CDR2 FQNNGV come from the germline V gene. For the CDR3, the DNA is TGTGCCAGCAGCTTAGACCCCAGGGCGTCGGGTACGCAGTATTTT. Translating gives CASSLDPRASGTQYF.

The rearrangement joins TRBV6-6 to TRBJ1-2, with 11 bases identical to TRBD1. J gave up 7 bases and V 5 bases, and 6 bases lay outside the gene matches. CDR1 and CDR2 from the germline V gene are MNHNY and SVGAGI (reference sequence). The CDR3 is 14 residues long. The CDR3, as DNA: TGTGCCAGCAGTCAGCGGACAGGGGGCAGTGGCTACACCTTC. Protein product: CASSQRTGGSGYTF.

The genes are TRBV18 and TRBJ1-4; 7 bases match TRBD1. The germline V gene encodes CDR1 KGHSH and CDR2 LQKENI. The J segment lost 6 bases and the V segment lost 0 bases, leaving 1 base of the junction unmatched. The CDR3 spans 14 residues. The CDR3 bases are TGTGCCAGCTCACCACCACAGGGGTATGAAAAACTGTTTTTT. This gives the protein CASSPPQGYEKLFF.

The CDR3 loop reads CASSPRTSGSTDTQYF. In DNA form, the CDR3 reads TGTGCCAGCAGCCCGAGGACTAGCGGGAGCACAGATACGCAGTATTTT. The V gene is TRBV5-5, the J gene TRBJ2-3; TRBD2 agrees at 11 bases. Germline loops: CDR1 SGHKS, CDR2 YYEKEE (reference sequence). Trimming took 4 bases from V and 0 from J; bases not matched to a gene: 4. CDR3 length: 16 amino acids.

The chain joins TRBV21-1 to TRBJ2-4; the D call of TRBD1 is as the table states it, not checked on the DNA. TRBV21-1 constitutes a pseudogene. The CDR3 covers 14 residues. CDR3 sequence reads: CASRTLLAKNIQYF. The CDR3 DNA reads TGTGCCAGTAGGACACTTCTAGCCAAAAACATTCAGTACTTC.

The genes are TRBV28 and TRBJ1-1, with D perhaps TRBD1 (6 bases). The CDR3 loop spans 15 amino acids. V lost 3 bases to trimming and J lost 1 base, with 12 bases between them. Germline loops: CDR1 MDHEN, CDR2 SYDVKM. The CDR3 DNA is TGTGCCAGCAGTTTGTCTTTGACAGGGAACACTGAAGCTTTCTTT. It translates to CASSLSLTGNTEAFF. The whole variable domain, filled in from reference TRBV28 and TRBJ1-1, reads DVKVTQSSRYLVKRTGEKVFLECVQDMDHENMFWYRQDPGLGLRLIYFSYDVKMKEKGDIPEGYSVSREKKERFSLILESASTNQTSMYLCASSLSLTGNTEAFFGQGTRLTVV.

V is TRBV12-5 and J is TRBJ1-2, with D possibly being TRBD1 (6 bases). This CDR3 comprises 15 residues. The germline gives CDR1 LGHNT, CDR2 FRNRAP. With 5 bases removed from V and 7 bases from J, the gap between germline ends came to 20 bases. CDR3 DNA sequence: TGTGCTAGTGGTCTCTCCGGGCGGGGGCGGATTGGCTACACCTTC. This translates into CASGLSGRGRIGYTF.

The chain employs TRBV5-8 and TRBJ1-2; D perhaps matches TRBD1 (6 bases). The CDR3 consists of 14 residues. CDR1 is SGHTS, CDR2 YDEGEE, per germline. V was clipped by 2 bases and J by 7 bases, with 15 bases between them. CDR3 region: CASSLWGRSSGYTF. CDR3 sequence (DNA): TGTGCCAGCAGCTTATGGGGGCGAAGCAGTGGCTACACCTTC. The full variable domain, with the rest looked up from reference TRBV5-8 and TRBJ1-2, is EAGVTQSPTHLIKTRGQQATLRCSPISGHTSVYWYQQALGLGLQFLLWYDEGEERNRGNFPPRFSGRQFPNYSSELNVNALELEDSALYLCASSLWGRSSGYTFGSGTRLTVV.

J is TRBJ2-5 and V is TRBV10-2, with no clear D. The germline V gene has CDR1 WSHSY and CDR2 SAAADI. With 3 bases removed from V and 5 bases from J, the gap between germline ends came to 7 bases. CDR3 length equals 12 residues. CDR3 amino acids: CASSEMRETQYF. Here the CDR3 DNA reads TGCGCCAGCAGTGAAATGCGCGAGACCCAGTACTTC.